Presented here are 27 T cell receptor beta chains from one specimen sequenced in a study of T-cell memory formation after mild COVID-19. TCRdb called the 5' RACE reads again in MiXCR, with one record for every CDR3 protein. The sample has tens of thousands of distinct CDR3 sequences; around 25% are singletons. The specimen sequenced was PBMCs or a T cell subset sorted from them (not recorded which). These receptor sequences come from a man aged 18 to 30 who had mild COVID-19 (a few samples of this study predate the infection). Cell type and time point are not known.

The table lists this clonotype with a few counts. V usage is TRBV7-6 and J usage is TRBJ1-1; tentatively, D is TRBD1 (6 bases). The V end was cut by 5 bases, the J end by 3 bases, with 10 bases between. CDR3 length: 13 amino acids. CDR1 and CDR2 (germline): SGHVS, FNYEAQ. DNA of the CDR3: TGTGCCAGCAGCCCACAGGGTTACACTGAAGCTTTCTTT. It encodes CASSPQGYTEAFF. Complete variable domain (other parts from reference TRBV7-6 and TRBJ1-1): GAGVSQSPRYKVTKRGQDVALRCDPISGHVSLYWYRQALGQGPEFLTYFNYEAQQDKSGLPNDRFSAERPEGSISTLTIQRTEQRDSAMYRCASSPQGYTEAFFGQGTRLTVV.

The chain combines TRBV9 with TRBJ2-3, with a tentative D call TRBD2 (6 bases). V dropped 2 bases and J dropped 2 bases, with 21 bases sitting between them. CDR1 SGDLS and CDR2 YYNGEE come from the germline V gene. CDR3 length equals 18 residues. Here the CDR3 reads CASSVSGLIPPNTDTQYF. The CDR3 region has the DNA TGTGCCAGCAGCGTGAGCGGGTTGATTCCCCCGAACACAGATACGCAGTATTTT.

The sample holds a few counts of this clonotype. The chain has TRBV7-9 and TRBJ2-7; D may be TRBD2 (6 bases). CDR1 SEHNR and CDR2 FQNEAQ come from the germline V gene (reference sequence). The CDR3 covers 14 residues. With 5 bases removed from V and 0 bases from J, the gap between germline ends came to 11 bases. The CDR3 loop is CASSGDWSSYEQYV. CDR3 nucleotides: TGTGCCAGCAGCGGGGACTGGAGCTCCTACGAGCAGTACGTC.

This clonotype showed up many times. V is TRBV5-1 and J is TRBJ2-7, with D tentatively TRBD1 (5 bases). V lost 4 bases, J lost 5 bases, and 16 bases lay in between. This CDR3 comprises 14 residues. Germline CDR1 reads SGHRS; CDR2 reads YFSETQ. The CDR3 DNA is TGCGCCAGCAGCCTCGCAAGGGGTTTGGACGAGCAGTACTTC. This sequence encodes CASSLARGLDEQYF. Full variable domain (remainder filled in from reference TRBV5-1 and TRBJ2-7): KAGVTQTPRYLIKTRGQQVTLSCSPISGHRSVSWYQQTPGQGLQFLFEYFSETQRNKGNFPGRFSGRQFSNSRSEMNVSTLELGDSALYLCASSLARGLDEQYFGPGTRLTVT.

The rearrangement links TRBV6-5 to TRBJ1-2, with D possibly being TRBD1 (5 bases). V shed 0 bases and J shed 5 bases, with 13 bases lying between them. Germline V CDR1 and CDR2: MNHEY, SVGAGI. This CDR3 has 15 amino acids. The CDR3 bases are TGTGCCAGCAGTTACTCAAATATGGGGGGTTATGGCTACACCTTC. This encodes CASSYSNMGGYGYTF.

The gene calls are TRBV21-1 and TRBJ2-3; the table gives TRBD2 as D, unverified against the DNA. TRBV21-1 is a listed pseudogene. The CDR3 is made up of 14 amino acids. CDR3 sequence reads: CASRLGLAGGTQYF. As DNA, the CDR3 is TGTGCCAGCAGACTCGGACTAGCGGGGGGGACGCAGTATTTT.

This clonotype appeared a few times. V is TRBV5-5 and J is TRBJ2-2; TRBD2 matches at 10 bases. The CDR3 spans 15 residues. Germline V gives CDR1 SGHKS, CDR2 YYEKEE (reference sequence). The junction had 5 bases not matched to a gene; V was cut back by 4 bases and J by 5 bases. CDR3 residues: CASSPGTSETGELFF. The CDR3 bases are TGTGCCAGCAGCCCGGGGACTAGCGAGACCGGGGAGCTGTTTTTT. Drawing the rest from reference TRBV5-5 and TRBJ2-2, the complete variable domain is DAGVTQSPTHLIKTRGQQVTLRCSPISGHKSVSWYQQVLGQGPQFIFQYYEKEERGRGNFPDRFSARQFPNYSSELNVNALLLGDSALYLCASSPGTSETGELFFGEGSRLTVL.

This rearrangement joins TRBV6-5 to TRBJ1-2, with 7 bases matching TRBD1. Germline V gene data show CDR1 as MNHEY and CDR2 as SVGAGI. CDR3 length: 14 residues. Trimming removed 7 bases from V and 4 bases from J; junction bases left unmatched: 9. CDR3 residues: CASTPQGGGYGYTF. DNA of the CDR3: TGTGCCAGCACCCCCCAGGGGGGCGGCTATGGCTACACCTTC.

The CDR3 loop reads CASSWSGNYGYTF. The CDR3 DNA is TGTGCCAGCAGTTGGTCCGGGAACTATGGCTACACCTTC. The chain joins TRBV6-2 or TRBV6-3 to TRBJ1-2, with D unclear. V gave up 4 bases and J gave up 2 bases, with 8 bases separating them. The CDR3 sequence is 13 residues long. CDR1 and CDR2 from the germline V gene are MNHEY and SVGEGT.

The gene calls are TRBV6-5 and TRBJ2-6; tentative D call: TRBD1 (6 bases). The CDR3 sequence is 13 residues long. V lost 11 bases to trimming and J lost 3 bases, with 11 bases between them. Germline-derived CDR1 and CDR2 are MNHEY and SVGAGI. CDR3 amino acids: CAVQGSGANVLTF. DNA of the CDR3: TGTGCCGTCCAGGGGAGTGGGGCCAACGTCCTGACTTTC.

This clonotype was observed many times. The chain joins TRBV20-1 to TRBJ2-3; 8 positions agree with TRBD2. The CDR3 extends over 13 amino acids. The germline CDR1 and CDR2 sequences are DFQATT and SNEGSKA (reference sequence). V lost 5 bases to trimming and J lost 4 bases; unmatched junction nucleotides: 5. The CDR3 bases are TGCAGTGCTGAGGGCGGGGGGCCAGATACGCAGTATTTT. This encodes CSAEGGGPDTQYF.

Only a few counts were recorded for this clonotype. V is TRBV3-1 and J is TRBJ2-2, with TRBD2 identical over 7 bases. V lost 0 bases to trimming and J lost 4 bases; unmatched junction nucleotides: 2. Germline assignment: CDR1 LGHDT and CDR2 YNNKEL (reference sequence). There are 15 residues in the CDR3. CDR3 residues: CASSQEGRATGELFF. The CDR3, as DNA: TGTGCCAGCAGCCAAGAGGGGAGGGCCACCGGGGAGCTGTTTTTT. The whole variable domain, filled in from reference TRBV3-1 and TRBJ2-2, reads DTAVSQTPKYLVTQMGNDKSIKCEQNLGHDTMYWYKQDSKKFLKIMFSYNNKELIINETVPNRFSPKSPDKAHLNLHINSLELGDSAVYFCASSQEGRATGELFFGEGSRLTVL.

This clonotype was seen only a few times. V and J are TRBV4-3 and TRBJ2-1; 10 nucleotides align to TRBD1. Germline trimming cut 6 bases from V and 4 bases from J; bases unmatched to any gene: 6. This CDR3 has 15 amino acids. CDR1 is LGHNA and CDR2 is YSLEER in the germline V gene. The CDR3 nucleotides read TGCGCCAGCAGGCGAGGGGACAGGGGATACAATGAGCAGTTCTTC. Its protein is CASRRGDRGYNEQFF.

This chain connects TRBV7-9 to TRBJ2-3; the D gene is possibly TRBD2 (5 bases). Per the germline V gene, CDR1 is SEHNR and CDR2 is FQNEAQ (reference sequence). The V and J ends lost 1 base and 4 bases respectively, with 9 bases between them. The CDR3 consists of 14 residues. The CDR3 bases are TGTGCCAGCAGCTTAGTTGCAGCGGCAGATACGCAGTATTTT. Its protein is CASSLVAAADTQYF.

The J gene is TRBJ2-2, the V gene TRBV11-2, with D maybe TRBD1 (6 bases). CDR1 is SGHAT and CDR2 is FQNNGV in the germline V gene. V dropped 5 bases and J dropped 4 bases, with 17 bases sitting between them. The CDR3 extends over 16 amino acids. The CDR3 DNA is TGTGCCAGCAGCCAACCTCAGGGGATAGGCACCGGGGAGCTGTTTTTT. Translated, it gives CASSQPQGIGTGELFF.

The CDR3 reads CASSFGPKGGTNYGYTF. The CDR3 coding sequence is TGTGCCAGCAGCTTCGGACCTAAAGGGGGAACTAACTATGGCTACACCTTC. This sequence joins TRBV7-6 and TRBJ1-2, with a weak D call TRBD1 (6 bases). CDR3 length: 17 residues. Trimming pared 3 bases from V and 0 bases from J, leaving 17 bases between. Germline V gene sequence: CDR1 SGHVS, CDR2 FNYEAQ.

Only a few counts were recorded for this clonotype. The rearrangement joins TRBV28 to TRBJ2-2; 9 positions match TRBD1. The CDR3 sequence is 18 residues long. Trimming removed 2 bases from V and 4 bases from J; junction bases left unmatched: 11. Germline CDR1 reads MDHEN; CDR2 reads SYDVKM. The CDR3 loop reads CASSLPDRGSVGTGELFF. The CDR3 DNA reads TGTGCCAGCAGTTTACCTGACAGGGGGTCGGTCGGCACCGGGGAGCTGTTTTTT.

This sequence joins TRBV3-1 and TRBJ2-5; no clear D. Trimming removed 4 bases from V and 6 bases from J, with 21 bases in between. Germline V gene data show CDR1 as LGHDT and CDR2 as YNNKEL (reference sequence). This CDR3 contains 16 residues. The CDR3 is CASSPVRGPDGKTQYF. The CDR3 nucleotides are TGTGCCAGCAGCCCTGTACGAGGTCCTGATGGCAAGACCCAGTACTTC.

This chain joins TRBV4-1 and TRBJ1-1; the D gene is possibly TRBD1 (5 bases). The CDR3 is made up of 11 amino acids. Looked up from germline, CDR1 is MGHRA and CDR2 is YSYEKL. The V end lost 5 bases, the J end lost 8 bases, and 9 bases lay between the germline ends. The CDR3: CASSEGTEAFF. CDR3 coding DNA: TGCGCCAGCAGCGAGGGGACGGAAGCTTTCTTT.

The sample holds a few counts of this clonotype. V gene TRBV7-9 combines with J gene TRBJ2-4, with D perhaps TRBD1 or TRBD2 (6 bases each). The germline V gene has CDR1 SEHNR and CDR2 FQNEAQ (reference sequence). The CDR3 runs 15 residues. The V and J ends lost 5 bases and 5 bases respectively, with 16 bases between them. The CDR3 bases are TGTGCCAGCAGCCCCAGGGGTAGGGGGGAAAACATTCAGTACTTC. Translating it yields CASSPRGRGENIQYF.

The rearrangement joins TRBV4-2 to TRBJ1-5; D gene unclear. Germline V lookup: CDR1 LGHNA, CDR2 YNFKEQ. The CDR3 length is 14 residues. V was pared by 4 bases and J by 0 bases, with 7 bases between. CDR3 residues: CASSPLLSNQPQHF. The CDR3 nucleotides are TGTGCCAGCAGCCCGCTTCTTAGCAATCAGCCCCAGCATTTT.

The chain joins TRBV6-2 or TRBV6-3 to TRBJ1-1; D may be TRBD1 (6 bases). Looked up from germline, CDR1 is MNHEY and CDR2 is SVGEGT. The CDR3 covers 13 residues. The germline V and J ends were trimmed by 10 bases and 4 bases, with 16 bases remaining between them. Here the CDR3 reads CATRAGAGTEAFF. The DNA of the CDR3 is TGTGCCACCAGGGCGGGGGCAGGCACTGAAGCTTTCTTT.

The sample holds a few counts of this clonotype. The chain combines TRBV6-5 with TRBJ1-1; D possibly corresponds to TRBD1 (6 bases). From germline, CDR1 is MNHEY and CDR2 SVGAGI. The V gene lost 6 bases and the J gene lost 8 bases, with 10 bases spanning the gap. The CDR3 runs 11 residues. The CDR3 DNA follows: TGTGCCAGCAGCTTCGACAGGGAAGCTTTCTTT. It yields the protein CASSFDREAFF.

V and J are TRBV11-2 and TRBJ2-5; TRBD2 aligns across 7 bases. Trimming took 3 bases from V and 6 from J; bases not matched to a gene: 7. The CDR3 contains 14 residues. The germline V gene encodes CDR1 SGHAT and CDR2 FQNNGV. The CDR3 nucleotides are TGTGCCAGCAGCTTGGGCCCGGGGGGACAGACCCAGTACTTC. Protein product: CASSLGPGGQTQYF.

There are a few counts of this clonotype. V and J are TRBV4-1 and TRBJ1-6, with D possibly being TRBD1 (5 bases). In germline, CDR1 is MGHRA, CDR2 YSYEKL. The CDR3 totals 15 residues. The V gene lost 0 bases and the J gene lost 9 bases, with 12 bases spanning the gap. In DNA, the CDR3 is TGCGCCAGCAGCCAAGATGAGGGGAAGGGTTCACCCCTCCACTTT. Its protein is CASSQDEGKGSPLHF.

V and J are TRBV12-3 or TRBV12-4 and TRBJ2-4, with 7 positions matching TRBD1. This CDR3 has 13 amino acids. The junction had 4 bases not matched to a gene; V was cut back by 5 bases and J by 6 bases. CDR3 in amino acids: CASSRDSGNIQYF. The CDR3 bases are TGTGCCAGCAGTCGGGACAGCGGAAACATTCAGTACTTC.

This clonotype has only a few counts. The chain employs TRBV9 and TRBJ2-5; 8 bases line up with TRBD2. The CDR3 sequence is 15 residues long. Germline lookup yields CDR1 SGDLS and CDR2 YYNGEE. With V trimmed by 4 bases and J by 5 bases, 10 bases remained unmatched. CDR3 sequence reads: CASSPVGSGDETQYF. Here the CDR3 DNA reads TGTGCCAGCAGCCCAGTTGGTAGCGGGGATGAGACCCAGTACTTC.